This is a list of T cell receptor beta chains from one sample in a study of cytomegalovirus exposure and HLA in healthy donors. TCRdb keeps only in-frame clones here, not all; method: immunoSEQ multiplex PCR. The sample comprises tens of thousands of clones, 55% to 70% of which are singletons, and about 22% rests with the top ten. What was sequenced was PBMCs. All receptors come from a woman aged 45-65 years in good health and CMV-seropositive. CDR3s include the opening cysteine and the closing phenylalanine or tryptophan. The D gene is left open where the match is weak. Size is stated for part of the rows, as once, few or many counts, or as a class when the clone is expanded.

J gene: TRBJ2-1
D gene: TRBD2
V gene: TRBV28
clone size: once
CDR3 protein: CASSVQTSGGDEQFF
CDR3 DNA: TGTGCCAGCAGTGTTCAGACTAGCGGGGGGGATGAGCAGTTCTTC

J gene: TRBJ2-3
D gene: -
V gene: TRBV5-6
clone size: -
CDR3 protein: CASSPIVGGGQDTQYF
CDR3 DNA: TGTGCCAGCAGCCCGATAGTAGGGGGGGGCCAAGATACGCAGTATTTT

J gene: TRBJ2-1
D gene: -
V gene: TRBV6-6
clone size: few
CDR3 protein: CASSLQGGSYNEQFF
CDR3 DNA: TGTGCCAGCAGTCTCCAGGGAGGATCCTACAATGAGCAGTTCTTC

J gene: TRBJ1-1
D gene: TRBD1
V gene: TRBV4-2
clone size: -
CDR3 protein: CASIDAGTGNTEAFF
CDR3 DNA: TGTGCCAGCATTGACGCCGGGACAGGGAACACTGAAGCTTTCTTT

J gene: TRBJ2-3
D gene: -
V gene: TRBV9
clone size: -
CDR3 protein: CASSVVGEEGTDTQYF
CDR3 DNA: TGTGCCAGCAGCGTAGTCGGGGAGGAGGGCACAGATACGCAGTATTTT

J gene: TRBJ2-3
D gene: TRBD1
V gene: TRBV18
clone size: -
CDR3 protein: CASSPPSGTGLDTQYF
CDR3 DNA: TGTGCCAGCTCACCACCTTCCGGGACAGGGCTGGATACGCAGTATTTT

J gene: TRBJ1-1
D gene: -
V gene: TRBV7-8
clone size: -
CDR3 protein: CASSLPGDTMNTEAFF
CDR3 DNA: TGTGCCAGCAGCCTACCAGGGGATACAATGAACACTGAAGCTTTCTTT

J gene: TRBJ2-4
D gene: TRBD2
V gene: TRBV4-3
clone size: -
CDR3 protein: CASSHYTAGGNKNIQYF
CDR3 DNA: TGCGCCAGCAGCCACTATACGGCGGGGGGGAACAAAAACATTCAGTACTTC

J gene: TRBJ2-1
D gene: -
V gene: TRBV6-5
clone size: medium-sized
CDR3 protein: CASSPRSDEQFF
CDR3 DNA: TGTGCCAGCAGCCCCCGGAGTGATGAGCAGTTCTTC

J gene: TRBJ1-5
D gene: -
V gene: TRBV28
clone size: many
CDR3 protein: CASSPRRGGIGNQPQHF
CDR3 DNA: TGTGCCAGCAGTCCACGAAGGGGAGGTATAGGCAATCAGCCCCAGCATTTT

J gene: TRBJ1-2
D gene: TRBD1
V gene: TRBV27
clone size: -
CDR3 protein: CASSFRQGRGGYTF
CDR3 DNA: TGTGCCAGCAGTTTCCGACAGGGGAGAGGGGGCTACACCTTC

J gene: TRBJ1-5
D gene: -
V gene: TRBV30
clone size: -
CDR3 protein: CAWRRAGTGNQPQHF
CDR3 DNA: TGTGCCTGGAGAAGGGCAGGGACTGGCAATCAGCCCCAGCATTTT

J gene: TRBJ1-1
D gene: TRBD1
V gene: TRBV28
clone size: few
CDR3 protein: CASSAGQGGEAFF
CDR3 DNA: TGTGCCAGCAGTGCAGGACAGGGAGGAGAAGCTTTCTTT

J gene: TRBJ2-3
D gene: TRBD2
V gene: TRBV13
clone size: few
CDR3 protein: CASSLTGGSTDTQYF
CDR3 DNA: TGTGCCAGCAGCTTAACGGGGGGGAGCACAGATACGCAGTATTTT

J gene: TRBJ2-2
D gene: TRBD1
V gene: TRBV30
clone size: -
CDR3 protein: CVLNRGANTGELFF
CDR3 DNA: TGTGTCCTCAACAGGGGGGCGAACACCGGGGAGCTGTTTTTT

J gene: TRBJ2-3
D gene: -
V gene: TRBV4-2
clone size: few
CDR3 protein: CASSQERARTSTDTQYF
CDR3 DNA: TGTGCCAGCAGCCAAGAGAGAGCGAGGACTAGCACAGATACGCAGTATTTT

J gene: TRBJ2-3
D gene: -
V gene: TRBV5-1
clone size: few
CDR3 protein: CASRSLPGTDTQYF
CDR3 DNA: TGCGCCAGCAGGAGTTTGCCAGGTACAGATACGCAGTATTTT

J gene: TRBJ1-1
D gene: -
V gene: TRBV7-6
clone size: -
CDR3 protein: CASSPLGATEAFF
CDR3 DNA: TGTGCCAGCAGCCCTCTGGGGGCCACTGAAGCTTTCTTT

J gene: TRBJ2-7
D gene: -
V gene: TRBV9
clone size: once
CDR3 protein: CASSTDRDEQYF
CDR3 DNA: TGTGCCAGCAGCACCGACCGGGACGAGCAGTACTTC

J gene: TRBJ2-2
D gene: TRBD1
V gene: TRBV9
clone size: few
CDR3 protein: CASSATGLGTGELFF
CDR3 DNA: TGTGCCAGCAGTGCGACAGGGCTCGGCACCGGGGAGCTGTTTTTT

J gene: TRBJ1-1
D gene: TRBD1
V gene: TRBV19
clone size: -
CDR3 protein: CASSSPGGAGGTEAFF
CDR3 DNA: TGTGCCAGTAGTAGTCCAGGAGGGGCAGGGGGCACTGAAGCTTTCTTT

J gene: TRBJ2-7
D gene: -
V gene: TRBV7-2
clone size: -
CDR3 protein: CASSRGQVGEQYF
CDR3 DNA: TGTGCCAGCAGCCGAGGGCAGGTCGGCGAGCAGTACTTC

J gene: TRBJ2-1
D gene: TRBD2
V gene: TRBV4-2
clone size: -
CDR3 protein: CASSQDPSGNYNEQFF
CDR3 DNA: TGTGCCAGCAGCCAAGACCCTAGCGGGAACTACAATGAGCAGTTCTTC

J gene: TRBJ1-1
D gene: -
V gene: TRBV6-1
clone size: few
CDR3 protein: CASSESGWIEAFF
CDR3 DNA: TGTGCCAGCAGTGAATCAGGGTGGATTGAAGCTTTCTTT

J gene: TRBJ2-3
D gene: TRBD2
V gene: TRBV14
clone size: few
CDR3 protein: CASSQDRASGGPTDTQYF
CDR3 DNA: TGTGCCAGCAGCCAAGATCGAGCCAGCGGGGGACCCACAGATACGCAGTATTTT

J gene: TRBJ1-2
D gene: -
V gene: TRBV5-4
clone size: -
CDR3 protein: CASSPDPPTGMGGYTF
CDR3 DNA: TGTGCCAGCAGCCCAGACCCCCCTACAGGGATGGGGGGCTACACCTTC

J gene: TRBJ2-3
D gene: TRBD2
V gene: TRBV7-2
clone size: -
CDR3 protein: CASSPIVLSGGAADTQYF
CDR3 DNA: TGTGCCAGCAGCCCAATCGTACTAAGCGGGGGGGCCGCAGATACGCAGTATTTT

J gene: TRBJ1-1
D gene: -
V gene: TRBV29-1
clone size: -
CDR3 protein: CSVDRGGTEAFF
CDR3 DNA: TGCAGCGTTGACCGGGGGGGCACTGAAGCTTTCTTT

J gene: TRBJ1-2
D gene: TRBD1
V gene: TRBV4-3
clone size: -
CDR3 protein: CASSQDAGGTWGHTF
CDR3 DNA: TGCGCCAGCAGCCAAGACGCAGGGGGCACGTGGGGCCACACCTTC

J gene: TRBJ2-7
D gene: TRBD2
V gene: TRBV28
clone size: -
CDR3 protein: CASSLLGGEQYF
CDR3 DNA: TGTGCCAGCAGTTTATTGGGAGGGGAGCAGTACTTC

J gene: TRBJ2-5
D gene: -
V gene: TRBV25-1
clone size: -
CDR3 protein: CASSDSRQPKRGETQYF
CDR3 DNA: TGTGCCAGCAGTGATTCCCGGCAACCAAAGAGGGGGGAGACCCAGTACTTC

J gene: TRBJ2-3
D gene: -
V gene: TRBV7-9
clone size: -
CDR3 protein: CASSEGQGNTDTQYF
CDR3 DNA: TGTGCCAGCAGCGAGGGGCAGGGGAACACAGATACGCAGTATTTT

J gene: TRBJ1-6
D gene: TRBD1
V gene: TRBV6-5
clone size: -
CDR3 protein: CASSYSGQAGNSPLHF
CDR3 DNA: TGTGCCAGCAGTTACTCAGGACAGGCGGGTAATTCACCCCTCCACTTT

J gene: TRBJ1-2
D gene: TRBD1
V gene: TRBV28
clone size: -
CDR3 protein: CASSLLSGGQGENGYTF
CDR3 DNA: TGTGCCAGCAGTTTGCTCAGCGGAGGACAGGGGGAAAATGGCTACACCTTC

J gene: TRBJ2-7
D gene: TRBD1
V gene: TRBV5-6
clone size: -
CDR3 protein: CASSPGTGGGYEQYF
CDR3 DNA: TGTGCCAGCAGCCCGGGGACAGGGGGCGGCTACGAGCAGTACTTC

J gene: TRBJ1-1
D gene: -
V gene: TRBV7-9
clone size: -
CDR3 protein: CASSLLGTSAANTEAFF
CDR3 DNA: TGTGCCAGCAGCTTATTGGGGACATCGGCGGCGAACACTGAAGCTTTCTTT

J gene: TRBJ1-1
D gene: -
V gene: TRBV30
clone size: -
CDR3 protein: CAWSPGGWEAFF
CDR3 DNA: TGTGCCTGGTCGCCCGGGGGGTGGGAGGCTTTCTTT

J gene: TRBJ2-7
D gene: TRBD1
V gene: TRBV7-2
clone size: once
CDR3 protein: CASSRRQGADEQYF
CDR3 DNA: TGTGCCAGCAGCCGCAGACAGGGGGCTGACGAGCAGTACTTC

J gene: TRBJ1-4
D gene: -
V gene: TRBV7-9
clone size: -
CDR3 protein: CASSTDSNEKLFF
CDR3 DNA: TGTGCCAGCAGCACCGACAGTAATGAAAAACTGTTTTTT

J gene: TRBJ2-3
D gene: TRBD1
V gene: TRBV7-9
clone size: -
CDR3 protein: CASSPGTGGEYF
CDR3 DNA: TGTGCCAGCAGCCCCGGGACAGGGGGCGAGTATTTT

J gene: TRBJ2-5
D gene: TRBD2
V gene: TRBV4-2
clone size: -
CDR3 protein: CASSPLVAGDETQYF
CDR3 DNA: TGTGCCAGCAGCCCGCTTGTGGCGGGGGATGAGACCCAGTACTTC

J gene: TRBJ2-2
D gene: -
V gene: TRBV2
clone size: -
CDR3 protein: CASNSFTGELFF
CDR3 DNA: TGTGCCAGCAATTCTTTCACCGGGGAGCTGTTTTTT

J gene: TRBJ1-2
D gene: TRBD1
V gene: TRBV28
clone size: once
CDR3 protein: CASSPGQGGNYGYTF
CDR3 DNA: TGTGCCAGCAGCCCCGGACAGGGAGGTAACTATGGCTACACCTTC

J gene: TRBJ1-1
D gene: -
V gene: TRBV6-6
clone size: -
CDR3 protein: CASSYGASTQSTEAFF
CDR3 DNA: TGTGCCAGCAGTTACGGGGCCTCCACACAGAGCACTGAAGCTTTCTTT

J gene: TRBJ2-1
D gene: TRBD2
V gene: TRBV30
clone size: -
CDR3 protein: CAWSSPGGGEQFF
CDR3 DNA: TGTGCCTGGAGTAGTCCGGGGGGTGGTGAGCAGTTCTTC

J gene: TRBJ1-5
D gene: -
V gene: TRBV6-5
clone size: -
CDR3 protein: CASKGRGQPQHF
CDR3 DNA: TGTGCCAGCAAGGGAAGGGGGCAGCCCCAGCATTTT

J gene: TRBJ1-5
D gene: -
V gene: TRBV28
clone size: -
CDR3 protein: CASSTTGGQHF
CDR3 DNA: TGTGCCAGCAGTACTACGGGGGGCCAGCATTTT

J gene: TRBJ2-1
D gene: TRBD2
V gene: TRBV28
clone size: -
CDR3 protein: CASSRVVSSGSYNEQFF
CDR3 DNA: TGTGCCAGCAGTAGGGTAGTCTCTAGCGGATCCTACAATGAGCAGTTCTTC

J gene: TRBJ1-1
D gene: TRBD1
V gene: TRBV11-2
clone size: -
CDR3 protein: CASSPQGAEAFF
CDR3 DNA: TGTGCCAGCAGCCCCCAGGGGGCTGAAGCTTTCTTT

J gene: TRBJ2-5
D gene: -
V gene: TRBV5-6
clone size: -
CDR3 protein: CASSLYMDQETQYF
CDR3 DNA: TGTGCCAGCAGCTTGTACATGGACCAAGAGACCCAGTACTTC

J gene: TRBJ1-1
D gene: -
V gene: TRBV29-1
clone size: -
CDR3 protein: CSVTNNRNTEAFF
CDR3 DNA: TGCAGCGTTACAAATAACCGAAACACTGAAGCTTTCTTT

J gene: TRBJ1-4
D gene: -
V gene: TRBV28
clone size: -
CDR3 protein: CASSRASGHNEKLFF
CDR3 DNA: TGTGCCAGCAGTCGCGCGTCGGGACATAATGAAAAACTGTTTTTT

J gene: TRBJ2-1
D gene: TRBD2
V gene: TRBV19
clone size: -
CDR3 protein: CASSIDPAGSSYNEQFF
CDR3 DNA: TGTGCCAGTAGTATAGACCCAGCGGGGAGCTCCTACAATGAGCAGTTCTTC